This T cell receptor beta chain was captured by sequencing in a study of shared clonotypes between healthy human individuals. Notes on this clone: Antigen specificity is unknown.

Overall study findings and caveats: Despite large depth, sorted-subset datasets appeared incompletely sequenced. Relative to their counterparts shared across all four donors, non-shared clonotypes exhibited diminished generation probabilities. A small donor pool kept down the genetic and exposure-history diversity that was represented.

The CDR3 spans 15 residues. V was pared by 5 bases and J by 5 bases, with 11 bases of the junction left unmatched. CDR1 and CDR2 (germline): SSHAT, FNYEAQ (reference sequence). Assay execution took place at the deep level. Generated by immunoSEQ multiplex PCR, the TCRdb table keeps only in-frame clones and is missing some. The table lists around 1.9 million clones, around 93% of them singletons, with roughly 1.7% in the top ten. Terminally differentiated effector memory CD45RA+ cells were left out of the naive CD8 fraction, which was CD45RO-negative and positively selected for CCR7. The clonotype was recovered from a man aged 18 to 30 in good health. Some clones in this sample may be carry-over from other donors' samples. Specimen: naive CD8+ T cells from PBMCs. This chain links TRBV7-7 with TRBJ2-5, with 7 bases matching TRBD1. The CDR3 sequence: CASSLRTGGRETQYF. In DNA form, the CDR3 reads TGTGCCAGCAGCCTACGGACAGGTGGTAGGGAGACCCAGTACTTC.